What follows are 17 T cell receptor beta chains derived from one specimen sequenced in a study of T cells in tuberculosis. Repertoires were generated with immunoSEQ multiplex PCR, while TCRdb's copy carries only in-frame clones and drops some. The table has 85,000 to 90,000 clones, approximately 91% seen once; the top ten hold approximately 2%. After thawing and overnight rest, PBMC were stained with GMM-loaded CD1B tetramer, viability dye and anti-CD3 for sorting. The lipid loaded on the CD1B tetramers was C32 glucose monomycolate from Rhodococcus equi. The sequencing input was CD1b-GMM tetramer-negative cells sorted from PBMCs. These receptors all stem from an adult woman with latent tuberculosis.

The J gene is TRBJ2-3, the V gene TRBV7-9, with 8 bases lining up with TRBD1. Per the germline V gene, CDR1 is SEHNR and CDR2 is FQNEAQ (reference sequence). With V trimmed by 4 bases and J by 7 bases, 10 bases remained unmatched. The CDR3 sequence is 15 residues long. In DNA, the CDR3 is TGTGCCAGCAGCTCAGAAGGGACAGGAAAAAATACGCAGTATTTT. Translated, it gives CASSSEGTGKNTQYF. The entire variable domain, with the rest obtained from reference TRBV7-9 and TRBJ2-3, is as follows: DTGVSQNPRHKITKRGQNVTFRCDPISEHNRLYWYRQTLGQGPEFLTYFQNEAQLEKSRLLSDRFSAERPKGSFSTLEIQRTEQGDSAMYLCASSSEGTGKNTQYFGPGTRLTVL.

The J gene is TRBJ1-1, the V gene TRBV4-2, with 7 bases identical to TRBD1. The V gene's germline CDR1 is LGHNA and CDR2 YNFKEQ. V shed 1 base and J 4 bases; nucleotides not matched to a gene: 6. CDR3 length equals 15 residues. CDR3: CASSQGDRDGTEAFF. Here the CDR3 DNA reads TGTGCCAGCAGCCAAGGAGACAGGGATGGCACTGAAGCTTTCTTT.

The CDR3 is CASSQETNYGYTF. CDR3 DNA: TGTGCCAGTAGTCAAGAGACTAACTATGGCTACACCTTC. This rearrangement joins TRBV19 to TRBJ1-2; D not certain. V shed 5 bases and J shed 0 bases, with 7 bases lying between them. Germline assignment: CDR1 LNHDA and CDR2 SQIVND (reference sequence). The CDR3 extends over 13 amino acids. Based on the CDR3 plus reference TRBV19 and TRBJ1-2, the full variable domain is DGGITQSPKYLFRKEGQNVTLSCEQNLNHDAMYWYRQDPGQGLRLIYYSQIVNDFQKGDIAEGYSVSREKKESFPLTVTSAQKNPTAFYLCASSQETNYGYTFGSGTRLTVV.

The CDR3 loop reads CASQLTQGSYEQYV. In DNA, the CDR3 is TGTGCCAGTCAACTCACACAGGGCTCCTACGAGCAGTACGTC. The chain joins TRBV7-9 to TRBJ2-7; D may be TRBD1 (6 bases). From germline, CDR1 is SEHNR and CDR2 FQNEAQ (reference sequence). Trimming cost V 9 bases and J 0 bases, with 15 bases left between them. This CDR3 is built from 14 residues.

The chain combines TRBV6-5 with TRBJ1-1; D is ambiguous. CDR1 and CDR2 (germline): MNHEY, SVGAGI. The V end was cut by 7 bases, the J end by 8 bases, with 20 bases between. The CDR3 extends over 14 amino acids. CDR3 in amino acids: CASTLTATGEEAFF. CDR3 in DNA: TGTGCCAGCACCCTGACGGCAACTGGGGAGGAAGCTTTCTTT.

J is TRBJ1-2 and V is TRBV5-4; 7 bases match TRBD1. The CDR3 extends over 13 amino acids. Germline CDR1 and CDR2: SGHNT and YYREEE (reference sequence). Trimming at V came to 2 bases and at J to 4 bases, leaving 2 bases not matched to a gene. CDR3 in amino acids: CASSLGGSYGYTF. The CDR3 DNA follows: TGTGCCAGCAGCTTAGGGGGCTCCTATGGCTACACCTTC.

This chain links TRBV19 with TRBJ2-5; TRBD2 agrees at 10 bases. The CDR3 is 15 residues long. The germline V gene has CDR1 LNHDA and CDR2 SQIVND (reference sequence). V gave up 3 bases and J gave up 7 bases; unmatched junction bases: 8. CDR3 loop: CASSIQRGGRGTQYF. DNA of the CDR3: TGTGCCAGTAGTATCCAGCGGGGGGGCCGGGGGACCCAGTACTTC.

This clone was counted a single time. The CDR3 sequence: CASRSSGGNYGYTF. The CDR3 nucleotides are TGTGCCAGCAGAAGTTCAGGGGGCAACTATGGCTACACCTTC. The J gene is TRBJ1-2, the V gene TRBV6-5; 8 bases are shared with TRBD1. V dropped 6 bases and J dropped 2; count of bases not matched to a gene: 5. The germline V gene encodes CDR1 MNHEY and CDR2 SVGAGI. This CDR3 spans 14 amino acids.

The chain combines TRBV4-3 with TRBJ1-2; 8 bases fit TRBD1. J lost 1 base, V lost 3 bases, and 7 bases had no gene match. This CDR3 is built from 16 residues. Germline V CDR1 and CDR2: LGHNA, YSLEER. The CDR3 loop reads CASSQTWTGFNYGYTF. The CDR3 bases are TGCGCCAGCAGCCAGACCTGGACAGGGTTTAACTATGGCTACACCTTC.

V gene TRBV4-1 combines with J gene TRBJ1-1, with a tentative D call TRBD1 (5 bases). The CDR3 contains 18 residues. The germline V gene encodes CDR1 MGHRA and CDR2 YSYEKL. The V end was cut by 0 bases, the J end by 0 bases, with 17 bases between. CDR3 protein: CASSQDPAGGVMNTEAFF. DNA of the CDR3: TGCGCCAGCAGCCAAGACCCGGCAGGAGGGGTCATGAACACTGAAGCTTTCTTT.

The rearrangement joins TRBV7-9 to TRBJ2-7; 10 bases align to TRBD1. V lost 5 bases to trimming and J lost 2 bases; unmatched junction nucleotides: 12. From germline, CDR1 is SEHNR and CDR2 FQNEAQ (reference sequence). The CDR3 consists of 17 residues. In DNA form, the CDR3 reads TGTGCCAGCAGCCCCCCTCCGGACAGGGGGAAAGCCTACGAGCAGTACTTC. Amino acid sequence: CASSPPPDRGKAYEQYF. Using reference TRBV7-9 and TRBJ2-7 for the parts outside the CDR3, the full variable domain is DTGVSQNPRHKITKRGQNVTFRCDPISEHNRLYWYRQTLGQGPEFLTYFQNEAQLEKSRLLSDRFSAERPKGSFSTLEIQRTEQGDSAMYLCASSPPPDRGKAYEQYFGPGTRLTVT.

Many counts were recorded for this clone. J is TRBJ2-3 and V is TRBV18; 10 nucleotides line up with TRBD1. The germline gives CDR1 KGHSH, CDR2 LQKENI. V shed 6 bases, J shed 2 bases, and the junction held 8 bases outside the gene matches. This CDR3 is built from 16 residues. The CDR3 sequence: CASSPQGQGITDTQYF. In nucleotides, the CDR3 is TGTGCCAGCTCCCCCCAGGGACAGGGGATCACAGATACGCAGTATTTT.

This chain links TRBV19 with TRBJ1-5; D uncertain. The germline V gene has CDR1 LNHDA and CDR2 SQIVND (reference sequence). CDR3 length: 14 amino acids. V lost 3 bases and J lost 3, with 9 bases in between. The CDR3 nucleotides read TGTGCCAGTAGTATCCCCTCTTCCAATCAGCCCCAGCATTTT. Translated: CASSIPSSNQPQHF.

The genes are TRBV30 and TRBJ2-1; 9 nucleotides match TRBD2. The CDR3 has 16 amino acids. Germline trimming cut 2 bases from V and 1 base from J; bases unmatched to any gene: 6. CDR1 is GTSNPN and CDR2 is SVGIG in the germline V gene (reference sequence). CDR3 residues: CAWSQPGLASYNEQFF. CDR3 nucleotides: TGTGCCTGGAGTCAACCGGGACTAGCTTCCTACAATGAGCAGTTCTTC.

The table lists this clone with a count of one. The chain couples TRBV6-5 to TRBJ2-3, with D perhaps TRBD2 (5 bases). This CDR3 comprises 16 residues. V dropped 0 bases and J dropped 2 bases, with 12 bases sitting between them. In germline, CDR1 is MNHEY, CDR2 SVGAGI. The DNA of the CDR3 is TGTGCCAGCAGTTACTCAGGCGGGCAGTTCACAGATACGCAGTATTTT. Translating gives CASSYSGGQFTDTQYF.

The chain employs TRBV14 and TRBJ2-3; possible D gene TRBD2, 6 bases. V was cut by 0 bases and J by 0 bases, with 13 bases left in between. CDR1 and CDR2 (germline): SGHDN, FVKESK. The CDR3 runs 17 residues. CDR3 region: CASSQETTSLSTDTQYF. CDR3 coding DNA: TGTGCCAGCAGCCAAGAAACTACTAGCCTGAGCACAGATACGCAGTATTTT.

This clone was seen just once. The rearrangement joins TRBV5-1 to TRBJ2-7; D is possibly TRBD2 (6 bases). CDR1 and CDR2 (germline): SGHRS, YFSETQ. The V and J ends lost 5 bases and 0 bases respectively, with 12 bases between them. This CDR3 spans 14 amino acids. CDR3 in amino acids: CASRTGGLSYEQYF. The CDR3, as DNA: TGCGCCAGCAGAACTGGGGGACTCTCCTACGAGCAGTACTTC. The whole variable domain, remainder taken from reference TRBV5-1 and TRBJ2-7, is KAGVTQTPRYLIKTRGQQVTLSCSPISGHRSVSWYQQTPGQGLQFLFEYFSETQRNKGNFPGRFSGRQFSNSRSEMNVSTLELGDSALYLCASRTGGLSYEQYFGPGTRLTVT.